One sample yielded the 30 T cell receptor beta chains listed below, sequenced in a study of CD8 T cells in Susac syndrome (dated by TCRdb to the late 2010s). The receptor library was made with the immunoSEQ multiplex PCR assay. RNA was extracted using the RNeasy kit, and about 0.5 to 1 ug of the RNA was reverse transcribed with random hexamers. TCRdb reprocessed the public reads (quality trimming at Q25 with fastp, clone calling with MiXCR) and kept in-frame beta chains. Rows with one shared CDR3 protein collapse into an entry with the most common genes and DNA. The sample table shows more than 70,000 distinct CDR3 sequences, and roughly nine tenths are seen once. The ten most abundant clones make up less than 0.55% of the sample. What was sequenced was CD8+ T cells from PBMCs. The receptors were sampled from a human donor with multiple sclerosis.

The V call is TRBV27, the J call TRBJ2-7, with 8 bases fitting TRBD2. Trimming took 7 bases from V and 4 from J; bases not matched to a gene: 6. In germline, CDR1 is MNHEY, CDR2 SMNVEV (reference sequence). This CDR3 comprises 13 residues. The DNA for the CDR3 is TGTGCCAGCAACTGGGCGGGAGGATACGAGCAGTACTTC. This gives the protein CASNWAGGYEQYF.

This clonotype has a single count. The chain is built from TRBV28 and TRBJ2-2, with D uncertain. From germline, CDR1 is MDHEN and CDR2 SYDVKM. The CDR3 loop spans 15 amino acids. The germline V and J ends were trimmed by 3 bases and 4 bases, with 12 bases remaining between them. The CDR3 DNA reads as TGTGCCAGCAGTTTGAGCCTCCAACCCACCGGGGAGCTGTTTTTT. It encodes CASSLSLQPTGELFF.

The chain has TRBV15 and TRBJ2-7, with D perhaps being TRBD1 or TRBD2 (5 bases each). Germline loops: CDR1 LNHNV, CDR2 YYDKDF (reference sequence). V lost 3 bases to trimming and J lost 5 bases, with 11 bases between them. The CDR3 extends over 13 amino acids. In DNA, the CDR3 is TGTGCCACCAGCAGGGACCAGGGAGACGAGCAGTACTTC. This sequence encodes CATSRDQGDEQYF.

This chain links TRBV12-3 or TRBV12-4 with TRBJ1-6; tentative D call: TRBD1 (6 bases). The V end lost 4 bases, the J end lost 4 bases, and 8 bases lay between the germline ends. The CDR3 has 14 residues. In DNA form, the CDR3 reads TGTGCCAGCAGTTCGGACAGATATAATTCACCCCTCCACTTT. Translated: CASSSDRYNSPLHF.

The chain recombines TRBV7-9 with TRBJ1-2, with 9 bases fitting TRBD1. Trimming removed 8 bases from V and 0 bases from J; junction bases left unmatched: 7. There are 15 residues in the CDR3. CDR1 is SEHNR and CDR2 is FQNEAQ in the germline V gene (reference sequence). CDR3 bases: TGTGCCAGCCGGGACAGGGTCCTCACTAACTATGGCTACACCTTC. Translation: CASRDRVLTNYGYTF.

The chain has TRBV4-3 and TRBJ1-6; tentative D call: TRBD1 (6 bases). Trimming left V 0 bases short and J 4 bases short, with 10 bases between. CDR3 length equals 16 residues. CDR1 and CDR2 (germline): LGHNA, YSLEER. The CDR3 sequence: CASSQERQGYNSPLHF. CDR3 DNA sequence: TGCGCCAGCAGCCAAGAACGGCAGGGGTATAATTCACCCCTCCACTTT.

This clonotype was detected a few times. This rearrangement joins TRBV5-1 to TRBJ2-7; D remains unclear. Per germline, CDR1 SGHRS and CDR2 YFSETQ. The V end was cut by 4 bases, the J end by 3 bases, with 11 bases between. The CDR3 spans 13 residues. CDR3 protein: CASSPDSSYEQYF. The CDR3 nucleotides are TGCGCCAGCAGCCCGGATAGTAGCTACGAGCAGTACTTC.

The chain recombines TRBV12-3 or TRBV12-4 with TRBJ2-5, with a tentative D call TRBD1 (5 bases). CDR3 length: 14 amino acids. V lost 6 bases, J lost 5 bases, and 16 bases lay in between. CDR3 residues: CASRAQGAEETQYF. Written as DNA, the CDR3 is TGTGCCAGCAGGGCCCAAGGGGCAGAGGAGACCCAGTACTTC.

In nucleotides, the CDR3 is TGTGCCAGCAGCGTCCCTGGAAACACCATATATTTT. It codes for CASSVPGNTIYF. The chain joins TRBV9 to TRBJ1-3; no clear D. CDR3 length: 12 amino acids. The V end lost 2 bases, the J end lost 2 bases, and 2 bases lay between the germline ends. CDR1 SGDLS and CDR2 YYNGEE come from the germline V gene.

The rearrangement uses TRBV9 and TRBJ2-6; maybe TRBD1 (6 bases). The CDR3 loop spans 16 amino acids. The V gene's germline CDR1 is SGDLS and CDR2 YYNGEE. Trimming stripped 3 bases from V and 4 bases from J, with 14 bases between. DNA of the CDR3: TGTGCCAGCAGCGCGAGAACAGGGTCCGGGGCCAACGTCCTGACTTTC. It encodes CASSARTGSGANVLTF.

V gene TRBV5-1 combines with J gene TRBJ2-1; possibly TRBD1 for D (5 bases). V was cut by 4 bases and J by 0 bases, with 20 bases left in between. CDR1 and CDR2 (germline): SGHRS, YFSETQ. The CDR3 consists of 18 residues. The CDR3 coding sequence is TGCGCCAGCAGCCCGGTACCGCTGGGGCTAGTCTCCTACAATGAGCAGTTCTTC. Its protein is CASSPVPLGLVSYNEQFF.

The J gene is TRBJ2-5, the V gene TRBV4-3; 11 bases are shared with TRBD2. The junction had 8 bases not matched to a gene; V was cut back by 11 bases and J by 0 bases. From germline, CDR1 is LGHNA and CDR2 YSLEER. There are 15 residues in the CDR3. The CDR3 loop reads CAGIRLAGYQETQYF. The CDR3 DNA follows: TGCGCCGGCATTAGACTAGCGGGGTACCAAGAGACCCAGTACTTC.

The chain recombines TRBV27 with TRBJ1-1; perhaps TRBD1 as D (6 bases). The ends were cut back, 1 base at V and 1 base at J, with 10 bases in the middle. The CDR3 has 15 residues. Per germline, CDR1 MNHEY and CDR2 SMNVEV (reference sequence). The CDR3: CASSLLGGPNTEAFF. The DNA for the CDR3 is TGTGCCAGCAGTTTATTGGGGGGCCCGAACACTGAAGCTTTCTTT.

This chain joins TRBV9 and TRBJ1-6, with D tentatively TRBD1 (5 bases). The V and J ends lost 3 bases and 10 bases respectively, with 17 bases between them. This CDR3 region has 15 residues. The germline CDR1 and CDR2 sequences are SGDLS and YYNGEE. The CDR3 loop reads CASSAWGGGGSPLHF. The CDR3 coding sequence is TGTGCCAGCAGCGCCTGGGGGGGAGGAGGATCACCCCTCCACTTT.

The chain links TRBV6-1 to TRBJ1-5; tentatively, D is TRBD1 (5 bases). CDR3 size: 17 residues. Per germline, CDR1 MNHNS and CDR2 SASEGT. V was trimmed by 5 bases and J by 4 bases, leaving 21 bases between them. The CDR3 DNA reads as TGTGCCAGCAGTCCAGGACCAGGGAGGAATGCAAATCAGCCCCAGCATTTT. Its translation is CASSPGPGRNANQPQHF.

The chain uses TRBV7-9 and TRBJ1-4, with 9 nucleotides matching TRBD1. Trimming cost V 4 bases and J 6 bases; bases outside gene matches: 6. This CDR3 is 15 amino acids long. Germline loops: CDR1 SEHNR, CDR2 FQNEAQ (reference sequence). CDR3 DNA: TGTGCCAGCAGCTCCTCTGACAGGGGGGATGAAAAACTGTTTTTT. Residues: CASSSSDRGDEKLFF.

The chain employs TRBV3-1 and TRBJ2-5; D might be TRBD2 (6 bases). Trimming stripped 4 bases from V and 4 bases from J, with 16 bases between. CDR3 length equals 15 residues. Germline lookup yields CDR1 LGHDT and CDR2 YNNKEL (reference sequence). CDR3 sequence reads: CASSLGRNHRETQYF. The CDR3 nucleotides are TGTGCCAGCAGCCTAGGGAGGAACCACCGAGAGACCCAGTACTTC.

The J gene is TRBJ2-3, the V gene TRBV21-1. TRBV21-1 is an annotated pseudogene. The CDR3 is 14 residues long. CDR3 sequence reads: CASSRGPSTDTQYF. The CDR3 DNA sequence: TGTGCCAGCAGTCGAGGCCCTAGCACAGATACGCAGTATTTT.

V is TRBV4-1 and J is TRBJ2-7, with 9 bases lining up with TRBD1. This CDR3 has 16 amino acids. Germline values: CDR1 MGHRA, CDR2 YSYEKL. With V trimmed by 3 bases and J by 1 base, 7 bases remained unmatched. The CDR3 spells CASSHPSTGGSYEQYF. The CDR3 nucleotides read TGCGCCAGCAGCCACCCATCGACAGGGGGATCCTACGAGCAGTACTTC.

This chain links TRBV5-6 with TRBJ2-3; TRBD2 agrees at 13 bases. CDR3 length: 15 amino acids. V trimming: 5 bases; J trimming: 4 bases; junction bases outside the gene matches: 4. Germline CDR1 and CDR2: SGHDT and YYEEEE. In nucleotides, the CDR3 is TGTGCCAGCAGAACTAGCGGGAGGGGGGCAGATACGCAGTATTTT. As protein: CASRTSGRGADTQYF.

About this clonotype itself: At one end, the junction sequence differs from germline, possibly due to a read error. The chain employs TRBV29-1 and TRBJ2-3; 7 bases align to TRBD2. CDR3 length: 18 amino acids. Germline V CDR1 and CDR2: SQVTM, ANQGSEA. The CDR3 here is CSVEDPLLRRGNTETQYF. CDR3 nucleotide sequence: TGCAGCGTTGAAGACCCCTTATTGCGGCGGGGGAACACAGAAACGCAGTATTTT.

The genes are TRBV6-5 and TRBJ2-5; 7 bases fit TRBD1. V trimming: 0 bases; J trimming: 5 bases; junction bases outside the gene matches: 6. CDR1 MNHEY and CDR2 SVGAGI come from the germline V gene. The CDR3 has 15 amino acids. The CDR3, as DNA: TGTGCCAGCAGTTACTCCAGAGGGGGCGGGGAGACCCAGTACTTC. This gives the protein CASSYSRGGGETQYF.

The V gene is TRBV4-1, the J gene TRBJ1-1, with D tentatively TRBD1 (6 bases). Trimming left V 4 bases short and J 0 bases short, with 15 bases between. The CDR3 consists of 16 residues. Germline lookup yields CDR1 MGHRA and CDR2 YSYEKL. CDR3 in amino acids: CASSLRTANMNTEAFF. In DNA form, the CDR3 reads TGCGCCAGCAGCCTGCGGACAGCAAACATGAACACTGAAGCTTTCTTT.

This sequence joins TRBV9 and TRBJ2-2; TRBD1 might be the D (6 bases). Between the trimmed V and J ends, which lost 0 bases and 4 bases, there was a span of 13 bases. Germline CDR1 is SGDLS and CDR2 is YYNGEE. There are 16 residues in the CDR3. CDR3 sequence (DNA): TGTGCCAGCAGCGTAGCTGGGGGACAATCCACCGGGGAGCTGTTTTTT. The encoded protein is CASSVAGGQSTGELFF.

The chain employs TRBV30 and TRBJ2-7; the D gene is possibly TRBD1 (6 bases). CDR1 is GTSNPN and CDR2 is SVGIG in the germline V gene (reference sequence). V was cut by 3 bases and J by 5 bases, with 8 bases left in between. The CDR3 contains 11 residues. CDR3 DNA: TGTGCCTGGAGGGGGGCGAACGAGCAGTACTTC. Its translation: CAWRGANEQYF.

This chain connects TRBV4-3 to TRBJ2-1; D is unresolved. The CDR3 spans 15 residues. Germline-derived CDR1 and CDR2 are LGHNA and YSLEER. Trimming took off 0 bases at V and 2 bases at J, with 8 bases between the two ends. The CDR3 spells CASSQDFFPYNEQFF. CDR3 DNA sequence: TGCGCCAGCAGCCAAGATTTTTTCCCCTACAATGAGCAGTTCTTC.

The chain combines TRBV28 with TRBJ2-7; no clear D. V was pared by 6 bases and J by 2 bases, with 11 bases between. This CDR3 has 13 residues. Germline CDR1 reads MDHEN; CDR2 reads SYDVKM. The CDR3 DNA follows: TGTGCCAGCAGCTCTATAGGAGCCTACGAGCAGTACTTC. Protein product: CASSSIGAYEQYF.

V and J are TRBV12-3 or TRBV12-4 and TRBJ2-1; D perhaps matches TRBD2 (6 bases). The CDR3 is 14 amino acids. Trimming took 6 bases from V and 1 from J, leaving 10 bases between them. The chain's CDR3 is CASRGTLSYNEQFF. The CDR3 DNA follows: TGTGCCAGCAGGGGGACTCTATCCTACAATGAGCAGTTCTTC.

The chain combines TRBV12-3 or TRBV12-4 with TRBJ1-1; weak D call: TRBD1 (5 bases). This CDR3 has 14 amino acids. With 3 bases removed from V and 0 bases from J, the gap between germline ends came to 8 bases. For the CDR3, the DNA is TGTGCCAGCAGTTTGACAGTCTTGAACACTGAAGCTTTCTTT. Protein sequence: CASSLTVLNTEAFF.

This rearrangement joins TRBV18 to TRBJ2-2; 9 bases align to TRBD1. The CDR3 sequence is 16 residues long. V lost 2 bases, J lost 2 bases, and 3 bases stayed unmatched. Germline V gene sequence: CDR1 KGHSH, CDR2 LQKENI. CDR3 amino acids: CASSPWTGANTGELFF. The CDR3 DNA is TGTGCCAGCTCACCATGGACAGGGGCTAACACCGGGGAGCTGTTTTTT.